Only one count was recorded for the clone carrying this TCR beta chain. Original processing methods: Amplified reference gene primers provided the basis for estimating nucleated cell counts. Clones were sequenced by immunoSEQ multiplex PCR, and TCRdb holds only the in-frame ones, with some missing. V and J calls and clone size are given by that table; D and trimming were obtained from the DNA. Here the sample spans around 380,000 clones, roughly four fifths being singletons. The data stem from a study of blood T cell repertoires in COVID-19. Overall study: The United States, Italy and Spain were the sources of the acute and convalescent COVID-19 samples. Sample material is recorded as cDNA or gDNA derived from T cells, B-cell-depleted T cells, or PBMCs.

The germline V gene encodes CDR1 SGHRS and CDR2 YFSETQ. V lost 4 bases and J lost 4; bases outside the gene matches: 14. The CDR3 runs 18 residues. V and J are TRBV5-1 and TRBJ1-1; 12 bases agree with TRBD1. This receptor was obtained from a human donor with acute or convalescent COVID-19. The donor label of this sample is uncertain. Material: peripheral blood. Written as DNA, the CDR3 is TGCGCCAGCAGCCTGGAGTCCCGGGACAGGGGGCGGGTCACTGAAGCTTTCTTT. It is translated as CASSLESRDRGRVTEAFF.